Below are 18 T cell receptor beta chains sequenced from a single sample in a study of blood T cell repertoires in COVID-19. Profiled with immunoSEQ multiplex PCR; TCRdb holds only in-frame clones, not every one. The profile covers about 120,000 clones, with 90% appearing a single time and about 1.9% taken by the ten largest. The sample was peripheral blood. The origin of the receptors is a human donor with active COVID-19. The donor label of this sample is uncertain.

There are a few counts of this clone. The chain couples TRBV11-2 to TRBJ1-4; D possibly corresponds to TRBD1 (6 bases). The CDR3 length is 15 residues. Per germline, CDR1 SGHAT and CDR2 FQNNGV. Between the trimmed V and J ends, which lost 6 bases and 0 bases, there was a span of 11 bases. CDR3 sequence reads: CASSAGQSTNEKLFF. The DNA of the CDR3 is TGTGCCAGCAGTGCCGGACAGTCAACTAATGAAAAACTGTTTTTT.

V is TRBV6-5 and J is TRBJ2-7, with 10 nucleotides matching TRBD1. This CDR3 is 15 amino acids long. Per germline, CDR1 MNHEY and CDR2 SVGAGI. V lost 5 bases and J lost 3; bases outside the gene matches: 7. CDR3 loop: CASSRRDRGDYEQYF. CDR3 nucleotides: TGTGCCAGCAGTCGACGGGACAGGGGCGACTACGAGCAGTACTTC.

This clone was detected only once. The rearrangement uses TRBV27 and TRBJ1-2; tentatively, D is TRBD1 (6 bases). Trimming took 6 bases from V and 4 from J, leaving 27 bases between them. This CDR3 has 18 amino acids. CDR1 is MNHEY and CDR2 is SMNVEV in the germline V gene (reference sequence). Here the CDR3 reads CASSQISPLGGQGYGYTF. CDR3 in DNA: TGTGCCAGCAGCCAAATAAGCCCCCTCGGGGGGCAGGGCTATGGCTACACCTTC.

The rearrangement uses TRBV4-3 and TRBJ2-7, with a tentative D call TRBD1 (6 bases). Germline CDR1 LGHNA, CDR2 YSLEER. This CDR3 contains 16 residues. V gave up 0 bases and J gave up 0 bases, with 12 bases separating them. The CDR3 here is CASSQDRVRGSYEQYF. The CDR3 coding sequence is TGCGCCAGCAGCCAAGATCGGGTCAGGGGCTCCTACGAGCAGTACTTC.

The chain uses TRBV19 and TRBJ2-7; 9 bases map to TRBD1. This CDR3 is built from 16 residues. J gave up 3 bases and V 8 bases, and 14 bases lay outside the gene matches. Per germline, CDR1 LNHDA and CDR2 SQIVND (reference sequence). Written as DNA, the CDR3 is TGTGCCAGTGGCCCGGGACAGGGAAGAGGAATCTACGAGCAGTACTTC. This sequence encodes CASGPGQGRGIYEQYF.

V is TRBV11-2 and J is TRBJ1-6; 10 nucleotides line up with TRBD1. From germline, CDR1 is SGHAT and CDR2 FQNNGV. The junction had 3 bases not matched to a gene; V was cut back by 1 base and J by 9 bases. The CDR3 has 15 amino acids. CDR3 bases: TGTGCCAGCAGCTTAGGTGGGACAGGGGCTTCACCCCTCCACTTT. It codes for CASSLGGTGASPLHF.

The J gene is TRBJ2-2, the V gene TRBV2; maybe TRBD2 (6 bases). The germline V and J ends were trimmed by 3 bases and 3 bases, with 8 bases remaining between them. CDR1 and CDR2 from the germline V gene are SNHLY and FYNNEI. The CDR3 is made up of 14 amino acids. CDR3 sequence reads: CASSDWGDTGELFF. CDR3 DNA: TGTGCCAGCAGTGATTGGGGGGACACCGGGGAGCTGTTTTTT.

The chain carries TRBV6-5 and TRBJ1-3; TRBD1 matches 7 bases. The CDR3 loop spans 15 amino acids. CDR1 and CDR2 (germline): MNHEY, SVGAGI. With V trimmed by 4 bases and J by 1 base, 4 bases remained unmatched. In nucleotides, the CDR3 is TGTGCCAGCAGTTCCGGGACAGCTTCTGGAAACACCATATATTTT. As protein: CASSSGTASGNTIYF.

This chain links TRBV11-2 with TRBJ2-5; 8 nucleotides line up with TRBD2. The CDR3 runs 14 residues. The J segment lost 4 bases and the V segment lost 3 bases, leaving 4 bases of the junction unmatched. Germline assignment: CDR1 SGHAT and CDR2 FQNNGV. CDR3 bases: TGTGCCAGCAGCTTGGGAGCGGGGGTAGAGACCCAGTACTTC. As protein: CASSLGAGVETQYF.

The rearrangement uses TRBV5-6 and TRBJ1-2; 9 positions match TRBD1. Trimming at V came to 4 bases and at J to 4 bases, leaving 11 bases not matched to a gene. This CDR3 comprises 16 residues. Germline V gene sequence: CDR1 SGHDT, CDR2 YYEEEE. The CDR3 is CASSPWDRASPYGYTF. CDR3 DNA sequence: TGTGCCAGCAGCCCCTGGGACAGGGCAAGTCCCTATGGCTACACCTTC.

In nucleotides, the CDR3 is TGTGCCAGCTCACCGCGGGACAGGAACACTGAAGCTTTCTTT. It is translated as CASSPRDRNTEAFF. The rearrangement links TRBV18 to TRBJ1-1, with TRBD1 matching 7 bases. This CDR3 spans 14 amino acids. The germline CDR1 and CDR2 sequences are KGHSH and LQKENI. Losses at the gene ends were 3 bases for V and 1 base for J; bases not matched to a gene: 2.

V is TRBV11-2 and J is TRBJ1-1; D uncertain. V shed 2 bases and J shed 4 bases, with 8 bases lying between them. The CDR3 is 13 amino acids. Germline values: CDR1 SGHAT, CDR2 FQNNGV. The CDR3 region is CASSLYTATEAFF. Written as DNA, the CDR3 is TGTGCCAGCAGCTTATATACTGCCACTGAAGCTTTCTTT.

The rearrangement uses TRBV7-9 and TRBJ1-5, with D possibly matching TRBD1 (6 bases). Per germline, CDR1 SEHNR and CDR2 FQNEAQ (reference sequence). Trimming removed 5 bases at V and 0 bases at J, with 11 bases between. The CDR3 is 15 residues long. The CDR3 DNA reads TGTGCCAGCAGCCCGGACAGAAATAGCAATCAGCCCCAGCATTTT. As protein: CASSPDRNSNQPQHF. Full variable domain (outside the CDR3, taken from reference TRBV7-9 and TRBJ1-5): DTGVSQNPRHKITKRGQNVTFRCDPISEHNRLYWYRQTLGQGPEFLTYFQNEAQLEKSRLLSDRFSAERPKGSFSTLEIQRTEQGDSAMYLCASSPDRNSNQPQHFGDGTRLSIL.

The rearrangement joins TRBV10-1 to TRBJ2-5, with D perhaps matching TRBD1 (6 bases). Germline CDR1 is WNHNN and CDR2 is SYGVQD (reference sequence). The V end was cut by 3 bases, the J end by 3 bases, with 8 bases between. The CDR3 covers 13 residues. CDR3 residues: CASSDRGEETQYF. For the CDR3, the DNA is TGCGCCAGCAGTGACAGGGGTGAAGAGACCCAGTACTTC.

V gene TRBV30 combines with J gene TRBJ1-1; D is perhaps TRBD1 (5 bases). This CDR3 is 13 amino acids long. Per germline, CDR1 GTSNPN and CDR2 SVGIG (reference sequence). V was pared by 2 bases and J by 5 bases, with 12 bases between. The CDR3 bases are TGTGCCTGGAGTCGGCAGGGAGGAACTGAAGCTTTCTTT. Protein: CAWSRQGGTEAFF.

The chain carries TRBV28 and TRBJ1-2, with 7 bases identical to TRBD1. This CDR3 is 13 amino acids long. The J segment lost 0 bases and the V segment lost 10 bases, leaving 5 bases of the junction unmatched. Germline V lookup: CDR1 MDHEN, CDR2 SYDVKM. In nucleotides, the CDR3 is TGTGCCATCCGACAGGGTGCTAACTATGGCTACACCTTC. Translation gives CAIRQGANYGYTF.

This chain connects TRBV7-9 to TRBJ2-3, with 8 nucleotides matching TRBD2. V shed 6 bases and J 5 bases; nucleotides not matched to a gene: 13. The CDR3 sequence is 16 residues long. CDR1 SEHNR and CDR2 FQNEAQ come from the germline V gene (reference sequence). The CDR3 here is CASSLGLVVKGDTQYF. The CDR3 nucleotides are TGTGCCAGCAGTTTGGGACTAGTAGTAAAGGGAGATACGCAGTATTTT.

V is TRBV27 and J is TRBJ1-2; D call uncertain. V shed 10 bases and J shed 7 bases, with 13 bases lying between them. Per the germline V gene, CDR1 is MNHEY and CDR2 is SMNVEV (reference sequence). The CDR3 runs 11 residues. CDR3 sequence (DNA): TGTGCCACCTGGGAGGGAGCTGGCTACACCTTC. This gives the protein CATWEGAGYTF.